This T cell receptor beta chain appears in the sequencing data of a study of long-term antiretroviral therapy in people with HIV (dated 2022 in TCRdb). A note on the overall study: The earliest samples were collected about a decade before the 2015 WHO recommendation for immediate ART, when ART was typically delayed until CD4 counts fell. A retrospective serial study tested whether changes in peripheral blood TRB repertoire composition and diversity were associated with ART initiation and durable HIV suppression. A total of some 210 cryopreserved PBMC samples were contributed to the cohort by 30 adults with confirmed HIV infection, with samples collected serially over a mean of about 6 years (range 1-12). About 35% of the 30 participants with HIV were female. No cross-contamination during QIAcube processing turned up in test extractions that ran a monoclonal T-cell line alongside about 35 polyclonal samples. Results and caveats for the whole study, not just this receptor: Compared with controls, HIV repertoires had narrower CDR3 length ranges, and the network structure pointed to an antigen-experienced repertoire that shifted only slightly toward naive after ART. Samples dated from the mid-2000s to the late 2010s, and the ART regimens used may be less effective than current ones. The repertoire was dominated across all time points by expanded TRB clones identified before ART initiation, although this dominance was seen to fluctuate and to decrease in many PLHIV after ART. Because PBMC availability was limited, only the TCR beta chain was sequenced, with no alpha chain pairing. Starting ART was linked to a significant rise in TRB diversity, yet even after long-term ART the diversity remained significantly lower than in transplant donor controls. Because pre-ART samples had limited cell numbers, profiling was done on unsorted PBMC rather than on sorted CD4+ and CD8+ T cells. Inferences about post-ART repertoire changes were limited because no data were available on ART adherence, viral resistance or therapy changes.

The immunoSEQ hsTCRB v3.0 assay was used at survey level resolution to sequence the TRB variable region. The targeted TRB sequencing depth was roughly 40,000-50,000 T-cell genomes per sample. TRB libraries were pooled and sequenced on an Illumina MiSeq using a v3 150-cycle kit. As for the authors' bioinformatics: Repertoire analysis was run in R within a reproducible Nextflow workflow that covered QC, data transformation and analysis. LymphoSeq2, an R package for AIRR-Seq data exploration, was used to implement custom analyses. Several samples that yielded fewer than 5000 total TRB sequences were excluded, so that approximately 200 HIV repertoires were analyzed. Among the 200 or so HIV repertoires that were kept, 59 were collected before ART initiation and more than 120 were collected after ART initiation. Repertoires were downsampled to 5000 TRB nucleotide sequences, with summary statistics averaged over 100 downsampling iterations. TRB sequences were retained for analysis only if CDR3 regions of at least seven amino acids were present. A Shannon entropy-derived clonality score and the Gini coefficient were used to measure diversity. In the repertoire networks, any two of the top 5000 CDR3 amino acid sequences were linked whenever the two sequences differed by an edit distance of one. For TRB CDR3 amino acid sequences, antigen specificity groups and MHC restriction were predicted with GLIPH2. To flag known CMV, EBV, HIV or tissue antigen associations, CDR3 amino acid sequences were matched against VDJdb and McPAS-TCR. Pre-ART, post-ART and control groups were compared with Wilcoxon signed-rank tests and Holm-Bonferroni correction. Imported from immuneACCESS, the table was reduced by TCRdb to in-frame sequences with V and J called. These copies leave out some clones; in studies compared against another copy, an unresolved V gene accounts for under half, and the cause of the remainder is not known. V and J calls and clone size come straight from that table; D and trimming were deduced from the DNA. Counted in this sample were roughly 28,000 clones; 75% to 85% of them appeared once. Clones ranked in the top ten supply 5.5% to 8.5% of the sample.

Participants were included only if at least one PBMC sample before ART initiation and at least two post-ART samples were available. All participants with HIV were treated in the United States of America. Cryopreserved samples of about 0.95-11 million PBMC were thawed and washed before DNA extraction. At the time of the earliest PBMC sample for each participant with HIV, ages ranged from about 23 to 60 years. PBMC samples from each participant spanned 1-4 timepoints before ART initiation and 2-8 timepoints after ART initiation, with a median of 7 samples. Serial HIV viral load, CD4+ T-cell count, ART history and demographic data were obtained for every participant. Genomic DNA was extracted from unsorted PBMC with a Qiagen kit on a QIAcube, with processing performed in batches of 12 samples. As for this clone: Its cognate antigen has yet to be identified. No clone much larger than this one lies a single base away; base qualities are absent.

From the cysteine through the phenylalanine, the CDR3 covers 14 amino acids. Left in the record is the CDR3 DNA by itself, 42 bases read in frame from the first base. V is reduced by 2 bases and J by 7 bases, leaving a spacing of 13 bases between them. Sequences PRHDT (CDR1) and FYEKMQ (CDR2) are obtained from the germline V gene (reference sequence). The chain employs TRBV13 and TRBJ2-3, with TRBD1 as a weak D call on 6 bases. The origin of this receptor is a man aged 35-49 years with HIV. Source: unsorted PBMCs, taken 0.3 years after starting antiretroviral therapy. For the CDR3, the sequence is CASSLNQGWNTQYF. At the DNA level, the sequence is TGTGCCAGCAGCTTAAACCAGGGGTGGAATACGCAGTATTTT.